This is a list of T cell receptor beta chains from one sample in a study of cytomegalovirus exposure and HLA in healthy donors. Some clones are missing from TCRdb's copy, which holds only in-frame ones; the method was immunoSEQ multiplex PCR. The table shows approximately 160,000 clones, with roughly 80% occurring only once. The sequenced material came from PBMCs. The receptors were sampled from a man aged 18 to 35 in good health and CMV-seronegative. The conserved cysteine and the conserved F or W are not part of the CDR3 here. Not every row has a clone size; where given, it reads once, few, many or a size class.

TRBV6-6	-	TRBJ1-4	ASRTQGANEKLF
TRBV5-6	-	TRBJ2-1	ASSLTTMTGAIYNEQF
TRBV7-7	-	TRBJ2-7	ASSLVGGGEQY
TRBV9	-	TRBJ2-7	ASSKAGGYEQY
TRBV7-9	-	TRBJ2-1	ASSPSGRAPGSYNEQF
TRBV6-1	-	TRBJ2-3	ASSEGVSGALGTDTQY
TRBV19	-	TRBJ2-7	ASSIGSGPYEQY
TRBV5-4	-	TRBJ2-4	ASSPTGQKNIQY
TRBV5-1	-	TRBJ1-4	ASSLGAANEKLF
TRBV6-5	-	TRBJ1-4	ASSYGKGAEKLF
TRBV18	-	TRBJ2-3	ASSPPYSRTDTQY
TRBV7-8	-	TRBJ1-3	ASSSVPGGNTIY
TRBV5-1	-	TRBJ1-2	ASSRAGGTNYGYT
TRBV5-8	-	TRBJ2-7	ASSSAPAGYEQY
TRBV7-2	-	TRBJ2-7	ASSLSGTPYEQY
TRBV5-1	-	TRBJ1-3	ASSLGDTSGNTIY
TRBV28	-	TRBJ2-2	ATDRGNTGELF
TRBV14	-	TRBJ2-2	ASSQVGARLSPGELF
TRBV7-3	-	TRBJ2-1	ASSPKPGTSGRRGNEQF
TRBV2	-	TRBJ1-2	ASSRQDYGYT
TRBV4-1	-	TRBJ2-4	ASSHRAGLAKNIQY
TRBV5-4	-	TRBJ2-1	ASSPMVSSFNEQF
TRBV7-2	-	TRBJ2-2	ASSLGRTVGYTGELF
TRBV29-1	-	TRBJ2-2	SAEADRGSNTGELF
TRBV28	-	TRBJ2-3	ASSSGQGADTQY
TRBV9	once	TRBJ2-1	ASSVNEGAYNEQF
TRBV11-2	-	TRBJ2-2	ASKEGQINTGELF
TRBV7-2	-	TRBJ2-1	ASSHGIAGGTLYNEQF
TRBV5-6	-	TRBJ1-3	ASSLLGSGNTIY
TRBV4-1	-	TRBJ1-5	ASSHGQVGNQPQH
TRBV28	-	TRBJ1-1	ASRSGQNTEAF
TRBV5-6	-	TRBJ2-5	ASSVGQGAETQY
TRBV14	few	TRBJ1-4	ASSPGLNEKLF
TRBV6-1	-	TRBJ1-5	ASAPGQVNQPQH
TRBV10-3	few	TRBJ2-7	AISTGQATYEQY
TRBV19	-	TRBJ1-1	ASTPQAGMNTEAF
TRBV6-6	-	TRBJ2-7	ASSEYSSYEQY
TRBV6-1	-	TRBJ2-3	ASSELTSGIPDTQY
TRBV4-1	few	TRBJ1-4	ASSPGGLWEKLF
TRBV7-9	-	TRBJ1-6	ASSLGGQWSPLH
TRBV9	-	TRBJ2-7	ASSDGAGITYEQY
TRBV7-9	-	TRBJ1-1	ASSGRGRTEAF
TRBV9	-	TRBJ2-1	ASSVAGGGYNEQF
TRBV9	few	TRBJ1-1	ASSVATGAGTEAF
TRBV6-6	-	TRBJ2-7	ASSYSEQGPEQY
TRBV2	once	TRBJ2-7	ASSVRERAYEQY
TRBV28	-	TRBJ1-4	ASSWTDTNEKLF
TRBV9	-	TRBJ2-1	ASSVAQGREASEQF
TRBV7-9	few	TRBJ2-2	ASRGTGETNGELF
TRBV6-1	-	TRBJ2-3	ASSDRAGGWTDTQY
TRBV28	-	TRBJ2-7	ASSFGLQGSDEQY